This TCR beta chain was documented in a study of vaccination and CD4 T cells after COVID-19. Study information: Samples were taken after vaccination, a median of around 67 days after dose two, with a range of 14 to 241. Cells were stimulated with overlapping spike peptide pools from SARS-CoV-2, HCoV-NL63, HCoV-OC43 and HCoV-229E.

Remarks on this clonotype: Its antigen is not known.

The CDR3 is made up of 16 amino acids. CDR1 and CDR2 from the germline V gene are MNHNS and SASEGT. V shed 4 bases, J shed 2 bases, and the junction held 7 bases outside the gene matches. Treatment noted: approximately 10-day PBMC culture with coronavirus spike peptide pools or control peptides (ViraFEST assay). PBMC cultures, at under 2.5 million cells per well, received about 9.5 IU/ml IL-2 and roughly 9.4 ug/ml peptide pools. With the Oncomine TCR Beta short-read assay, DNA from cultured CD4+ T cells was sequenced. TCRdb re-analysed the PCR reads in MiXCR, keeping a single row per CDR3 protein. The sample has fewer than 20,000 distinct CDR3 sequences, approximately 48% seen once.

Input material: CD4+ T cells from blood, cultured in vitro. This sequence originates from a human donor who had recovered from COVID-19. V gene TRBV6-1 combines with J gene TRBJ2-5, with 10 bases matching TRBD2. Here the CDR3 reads CASSGEASGGQETQYF. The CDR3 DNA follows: TGTGCCAGCAGTGGGGAGGCTAGCGGGGGACAAGAGACCCAGTACTTC.